The clone carrying this TCR beta chain was seen repeatedly, ten times or more. This specimen belongs to a study of patients and donors after allogeneic stem cell transplantation. This CDR3 has 13 residues. The V gene's germline CDR1 is SGHRS and CDR2 YFSETQ. V lost 4 bases and J lost 5; bases outside the gene matches: 4. TCRdb recomputed calls from the RT-PCR reads with MiXCR, one row per CDR3 protein. This table holds fewer than 250,000 distinct CDR3 sequences, roughly 15% found once. The rearrangement uses TRBV5-1 and TRBJ2-5; 8 nucleotides agree with TRBD1. The material sequenced was blood, either unsorted or a sorted T cell fraction (not recorded which). This receptor was taken from a human donor who was either an allogeneic HSCT recipient or a stem cell or donor lymphocyte infusion donor (not recorded which). It is not recorded whose cells these are; they may come from a transplant donor. The CDR3 DNA follows: TGCGCCAGCAGCCTGGACAGGGTCGAGACCCAGTACTTC. Protein product: CASSLDRVETQYF.